Listed here are 5 T cell receptor beta chains from one sample, sequenced in a study of blood T cell repertoires in COVID-19 (dated by TCRdb to between 2020 and 2021). The library was generated by the immunoSEQ multiplex PCR assay. Held by TCRdb, this immuneACCESS table contains in-frame sequences only and omits some clones. Under half of the omission traces to an unresolved V gene where checked; the cause of the rest is unknown. The sample data list around 100,000 clones, and roughly four fifths of these were observed just once. The ten largest make up approximately 7.9% of the sample. The sequenced material came from peripheral blood. Receptors were obtained from an older man with acute or convalescent COVID-19.

This clone was counted once. V usage is TRBV5-1 and J usage is TRBJ1-1; a weak D match, TRBD1 (6 bases). From germline, CDR1 is SGHRS and CDR2 YFSETQ. Between the trimmed V and J ends, which lost 0 bases and 1 base, there was a span of 7 bases. CDR3 length: 14 amino acids. As DNA, the CDR3 is TGCGCCAGCAGCTTGGCAGGGGCGAACACTGAAGCTTTCTTT. This codes for CASSLAGANTEAFF. The whole variable domain, remainder taken from reference TRBV5-1 and TRBJ1-1, is KAGVTQTPRYLIKTRGQQVTLSCSPISGHRSVSWYQQTPGQGLQFLFEYFSETQRNKGNFPGRFSGRQFSNSRSEMNVSTLELGDSALYLCASSLAGANTEAFFGQGTRLTVV.

This rearrangement joins TRBV2 to TRBJ1-5; 7 positions agree with TRBD1. Trimming at V came to 5 bases and at J to 1 base, leaving 5 bases not matched to a gene. The V gene's germline CDR1 is SNHLY and CDR2 FYNNEI. The CDR3 length is 15 residues. The CDR3 sequence: CASSPDRASNQPQHF. CDR3 in DNA: TGTGCCAGCAGTCCCGACAGGGCAAGCAATCAGCCCCAGCATTTT.

The rearrangement uses TRBV9 and TRBJ2-6, with TRBD1 matching over 12 bases. With 0 bases clipped from V and 4 bases from J, the junction kept 8 bases outside the gene matches. This CDR3 is 19 amino acids long. Germline V CDR1 and CDR2: SGDLS, YYNGEE. CDR3 residues: CASSVGPGQGARGANVLTF. Written as DNA, the CDR3 is TGTGCCAGCAGCGTAGGTCCGGGACAGGGGGCGAGAGGGGCCAACGTCCTGACTTTC.

This chain connects TRBV28 to TRBJ2-7; D is undetermined. The CDR3 extends over 14 amino acids. Trimming shortened V by 4 bases and J by 2 bases, and 12 bases separated the two germline ends. CDR1 MDHEN and CDR2 SYDVKM come from the germline V gene. The CDR3 DNA reads as TGTGCCAGCAGTTGGGCAGCAGTACCCTACGAGCAGTACTTC. Encoded protein: CASSWAAVPYEQYF. Combining the CDR3 with reference TRBV28 and TRBJ2-7 gives the whole variable domain DVKVTQSSRYLVKRTGEKVFLECVQDMDHENMFWYRQDPGLGLRLIYFSYDVKMKEKGDIPEGYSVSREKKERFSLILESASTNQTSMYLCASSWAAVPYEQYFGPGTRLTVT.

A single count supports this clone. The chain couples TRBV10-1 to TRBJ2-5, with D perhaps matching TRBD2 (6 bases). The length of the CDR3 is 18 residues. The germline V and J ends were trimmed by 3 bases and 3 bases, with 23 bases remaining between them. Germline V lookup: CDR1 WNHNN, CDR2 SYGVQD (reference sequence). Here the CDR3 reads CASSDGGATNRLKETQYF. The CDR3, as DNA: TGCGCCAGCAGTGACGGCGGGGCCACGAACCGACTTAAAGAGACCCAGTACTTC.